This TCR beta chain comes out of a study of post-analysis software for immune sequencing data. About this clonotype itself: Antigen specificity is unknown.

Researchers reported that TCR beta cDNA libraries carried unique molecular identifiers. It was from roughly 1 to 10 million T cells that about half a million cDNA molecules came. TCRdb re-analysed the PCR reads in MiXCR, keeping a single row per CDR3 protein. Of hundreds of thousands of distinct CDR3 sequences detected, about 60% appear once; the ten largest clones hold approximately 10%. Study conclusions and caveats: Controls showed significantly higher normalized Chao1 diversity than did multiple sclerosis patients. When patients were compared with controls, five TRBV segments were more frequent, TRBV5-6, TRBV5-1 and TRBV20-1 among them.

The CDR3 is 15 residues long. The sequenced sample consisted of blood. The sequence derives from a girl aged 2-10 years with multiple sclerosis. The chain couples TRBV12-3 or TRBV12-4 to TRBJ2-5, with 8 bases identical to TRBD2. The DNA end lines up better with TRBJ2-7; the J call may be wrong. CDR3 sequence (DNA): TGTGCCAGCAGCGGGGGGGGGACGGATCCTCGCGAGCAGTACTTC. Protein sequence: CASSGGGTDPREQYF.